This TCR beta chain was profiled in a study of OX40 agonist ivuxolimab in advanced cancers. Looking at the study overall: The group had a mean age of about 64 years, ranged from about 20 to 85, and was 82.7% male. Three patients got partial responses; one had hepatocellular carcinoma and two had cutaneous melanoma.

This clone came up a few times. The table came from immunoSEQ multiplex PCR; TCRdb's copy has only in-frame clones and leaves some out. This sample has about 84,000 clones; approximately 89% occur once, and the top ten carry 0.15% to 0.2%. In germline, CDR1 is ENHRY, CDR2 SYGVKD. Trimming removed 1 base from V and 5 bases from J; junction bases left unmatched: 3. The CDR3 loop spans 14 amino acids. The chain carries TRBV10-3 and TRBJ2-5; 8 bases line up with TRBD2. Sequencing was performed on CD4+ or CD8+ T cells sorted from blood, taken in a trial of the OX40 agonist ivuxolimab. The clonotype was recovered from an adult with an advanced solid tumor such as melanoma, head and neck, liver or kidney cancer. The CDR3 sequence: CAISEFGLAETQYF. CDR3 nucleotide sequence: TGTGCCATCAGTGAGTTCGGACTAGCTGAGACCCAGTACTTC.